Below, 28 T cell receptor beta chains from the same sample are listed, as sequenced in a study of CD8 T cells in Susac syndrome. Random-hexamer reverse transcription was applied to about 0.45 to 1 ug RNA. TCRdb re-called the immunoSEQ multiplex PCR reads through MiXCR, storing one row per CDR3 protein. The sample shows 210,000 or so distinct CDR3 sequences, 85% to 95% of them seen only once. Sequenced material: CD4+ T cells from PBMCs. The source is a human donor with Susac syndrome.

The genes are TRBV20-1 and TRBJ1-4; 7 bases fit TRBD1. The CDR3 is made up of 15 amino acids. Germline V gene data show CDR1 as DFQATT and CDR2 as SNEGSKA (reference sequence). The V gene end was trimmed by 4 bases and the J gene end by 4 bases; junction bases not matched to a gene: 9. The CDR3 coding sequence is TGCAGTGCTACCCATTCCGGGACAGATAATGAAAAACTGTTTTTT. Translated, it gives CSATHSGTDNEKLFF.

The chain couples TRBV9 to TRBJ1-1; 8 bases are a match to TRBD1. This CDR3 comprises 13 residues. Germline V gives CDR1 SGDLS, CDR2 YYNGEE. After removal of 4 bases from V and 8 bases from J, the junction contained 7 bases not matched to a gene. The CDR3 loop reads CASSPQTGGEAFF. The CDR3 DNA follows: TGTGCCAGCAGCCCGCAAACAGGGGGAGAAGCTTTCTTT. The variable domain in full, with the rest retrieved from reference TRBV9 and TRBJ1-1, is DSGVTQTPKHLITATGQRVTLRCSPRSGDLSVYWYQQSLDQGLQFLIQYYNGEERAKGNILERFSAQQFPDLHSELNLSSLELGDSALYFCASSPQTGGEAFFGQGTRLTVV.

This clonotype was recorded a few times. CDR3 region: CASSQDRGANTGELFF. CDR3 bases: TGTGCCAGCTCACAAGACAGGGGCGCGAACACCGGGGAGCTGTTTTTT. The V gene is TRBV18, the J gene TRBJ2-2; 8 bases align to TRBD1. V dropped 4 bases and J dropped 0; count of bases not matched to a gene: 4. This CDR3 region has 16 residues. Germline CDR1 KGHSH, CDR2 LQKENI.

DNA for the CDR3: TGCAGTGCTAGAGATATCCAGCGGGGGTCCTATACGCAGTATTTT. Encoded protein: CSARDIQRGSYTQYF. The chain employs TRBV20-1 and TRBJ2-3; 8 bases are shared with TRBD2. Germline loops: CDR1 DFQATT, CDR2 SNEGSKA (reference sequence). The CDR3 contains 15 residues. V lost 0 bases to trimming and J lost 7 bases; unmatched junction nucleotides: 9.

This chain uses TRBV5-5 with TRBJ2-2, with a possible D match to TRBD2 (5 bases). CDR3 length: 13 amino acids. The germline CDR1 and CDR2 sequences are SGHKS and YYEKEE (reference sequence). V lost 4 bases to trimming and J lost 7 bases, with 11 bases between them. The CDR3 loop is CASSITGYGELFF. DNA for the CDR3: TGTGCCAGCAGCATTACGGGGTACGGGGAGCTGTTTTTT.

Notes on this clonotype: One end of the junction does not line up with germline, which may come from a read error. The chain employs TRBV20-1 and TRBJ1-2; D is unresolved. The CDR3 length is 11 residues. Germline CDR1 is DFQATT and CDR2 is SNEGSKA (reference sequence). The CDR3, as DNA: TGCAGTGCTATCACTAACGATGGCTACACCTTC. As protein: CSAITNDGYTF.

Here the CDR3 reads CASSLGPGVNGNEQFF. The CDR3 DNA sequence: TGTGCCAGCAGCTTGGGGCCGGGGGTAAATGGCAATGAGCAGTTCTTC. This chain uses TRBV7-2 with TRBJ2-1, with a tentative D call TRBD2 (6 bases). Trimming took off 3 bases at V and 6 bases at J, with 18 bases between the two ends. The CDR3 sequence is 16 residues long. CDR1 SGHTA and CDR2 FQGNSA come from the germline V gene. Full variable domain (outside the CDR3, taken from reference TRBV7-2 and TRBJ2-1): GAGVSQSPSNKVTEKGKDVELRCDPISGHTALYWYRQSLGQGLEFLIYFQGNSAPDKSGLPSDRFSAERTGGSVSTLTIQRTQQEDSAVYLCASSLGPGVNGNEQFFGPGTRLTVL.

The rearrangement joins TRBV10-3 to TRBJ2-2, with D perhaps matching TRBD1 (6 bases). V lost 0 bases to trimming and J lost 4 bases, with 27 bases between them. The CDR3 length is 21 residues. Germline V gene data show CDR1 as ENHRY and CDR2 as SYGVKD. The CDR3 DNA reads as TGTGCCATCAGTGAGTCGACTCTCGGACAGAGAACCCAACCTTTCACCGGGGAGCTGTTTTTT. It translates to CAISESTLGQRTQPFTGELFF.

The rearrangement uses TRBV20-1 and TRBJ1-5; maybe TRBD1 (6 bases). Between the trimmed V and J ends, which lost 3 bases and 1 base, there was a span of 7 bases. CDR3 length equals 13 residues. Per the germline V gene, CDR1 is DFQATT and CDR2 is SNEGSKA (reference sequence). The CDR3 DNA reads TGCAGTGCTAGTGGACAGAGCAATCAGCCCCAGCATTTT. Translated, it gives CSASGQSNQPQHF.

The chain couples TRBV5-1 to TRBJ2-2; a weak D match, TRBD1 (5 bases). Germline V gene sequence: CDR1 SGHRS, CDR2 YFSETQ. CDR3 length: 15 residues. V lost 4 bases to trimming and J lost 0 bases, with 10 bases between them. The CDR3 region has the DNA TGCGCCAGCAGCCTGACAGCCTCGAACACCGGGGAGCTGTTTTTT. Translated: CASSLTASNTGELFF.

The table lists this clonotype with a count of one. This chain connects TRBV20-1 to TRBJ2-3; TRBD2 aligns across 7 bases. This CDR3 is 15 amino acids long. Germline CDR1 and CDR2: DFQATT and SNEGSKA (reference sequence). With V trimmed by 3 bases and J by 6 bases, 12 bases remained unmatched. CDR3 nucleotide sequence: TGCAGTGCTAGTATCATCGGACTAGATGCCGATACGCAGTATTTT. Amino acid sequence: CSASIIGLDADTQYF.

The genes are TRBV4-1 and TRBJ2-7; 9 nucleotides line up with TRBD1. CDR1 MGHRA and CDR2 YSYEKL come from the germline V gene. Losses at the gene ends were 4 bases for V and 2 bases for J; bases not matched to a gene: 6. CDR3 length: 15 amino acids. The CDR3 loop is CASSRAGQGPYEQYF. The DNA of the CDR3 is TGCGCCAGCAGCCGGGCGGGACAGGGTCCCTACGAGCAGTACTTC.

The chain has TRBV27 and TRBJ1-6, with D possibly matching TRBD1 (6 bases). V lost 8 bases and J 7 bases, leaving 21 bases between the germline ends. The CDR3 consists of 16 residues. Germline-derived CDR1 and CDR2 are MNHEY and SMNVEV (reference sequence). The CDR3, as DNA: TGTGCCAGCTCTACCCTCCTTACAGGGATAAATTCACCCCTCCACTTT. Residues: CASSTLLTGINSPLHF.

This clonotype was detected once. The chain combines TRBV6-6 with TRBJ1-4; 7 bases are a match to TRBD1. The V and J ends lost 5 bases and 7 bases, in that order; junction bases with no gene match: 10. Germline V gene lookup returns CDR1 MNHNY and CDR2 SVGAGI (reference sequence). The CDR3 sequence is 15 residues long. This CDR3 is CASSQYRGRVEKLFF. The CDR3 nucleotides are TGTGCCAGCAGTCAGTACAGGGGCCGGGTTGAAAAACTGTTTTTT.

The V gene is TRBV6-5, the J gene TRBJ1-2; D not resolved. This CDR3 comprises 14 residues. Germline V gene sequence: CDR1 MNHEY, CDR2 SVGAGI. The ends were cut back, 6 bases at V and 4 bases at J, with 15 bases in the middle. The CDR3 sequence is CASSIQSGVYGYTF. Here the CDR3 DNA reads TGTGCCAGCAGCATTCAATCAGGAGTCTATGGCTACACCTTC.

The CDR3 DNA reads TGTGCCAGCAGCGCCGAGCTAGCGGGGGGCCCCACAGATACGCAGTATTTT. Protein: CASSAELAGGPTDTQYF. The rearrangement joins TRBV9 to TRBJ2-3; 11 bases line up with TRBD2. Germline CDR1 SGDLS, CDR2 YYNGEE. J lost 2 bases, V lost 3 bases, and 8 bases had no gene match. The CDR3 is made up of 17 amino acids.

The chain links TRBV5-1 to TRBJ2-3, with no clear D. Germline lookup yields CDR1 SGHRS and CDR2 YFSETQ. The CDR3 totals 13 residues. V was shortened by 1 base and J by 8 bases, with 11 bases between the two germline ends. The CDR3 loop is CASSLLTESTQYF. DNA of the CDR3: TGCGCCAGCAGCTTGTTAACGGAAAGTACGCAGTATTTT.

This sequence joins TRBV29-1 and TRBJ2-3; tentative D call: TRBD1 (5 bases). CDR3 size: 14 residues. V was shortened by 4 bases and J by 1 base, with 12 bases between the two germline ends. CDR1 is SQVTM and CDR2 is ANQGSEA in the germline V gene. The CDR3 sequence is CSVGGRAGTDTQYF. CDR3 coding DNA: TGCAGCGTTGGTGGCAGGGCCGGCACAGATACGCAGTATTTT.

The V gene is TRBV5-4, the J gene TRBJ1-1; the D gene is possibly TRBD1 (5 bases). Germline CDR1 SGHNT, CDR2 YYREEE (reference sequence). Trimming removed 0 bases from V and 5 bases from J, with 11 bases in between. The CDR3 has 14 amino acids. The CDR3 loop is CASSLVRGRTEAFF. The CDR3 DNA follows: TGTGCCAGCAGCTTGGTTCGGGGACGGACTGAAGCTTTCTTT.

The J gene is TRBJ1-6, the V gene TRBV6-4, with D maybe TRBD1 (5 bases). The CDR3 is 14 amino acids. Deletions cut 5 bases from V and 8 bases from J, with 13 bases between. The germline V gene encodes CDR1 MRHNA and CDR2 SNTAGT. This CDR3 is CASSYRKGDSPLHF. CDR3 in DNA: TGTGCCAGCAGTTACAGGAAAGGGGATTCACCCCTCCACTTT.

The chain joins TRBV7-2 to TRBJ1-5, with a possible D match to TRBD1 (6 bases). The V gene lost 6 bases and the J gene lost 1 base, with 10 bases spanning the gap. CDR1 is SGHTA and CDR2 is FQGNSA in the germline V gene. CDR3 length: 14 residues. This CDR3 is CASSRDNSNQPQHF. Here the CDR3 DNA reads TGTGCCAGCAGTCGGGACAACAGCAATCAGCCCCAGCATTTT.

This chain connects TRBV4-3 to TRBJ1-2; 8 nucleotides agree with TRBD1. CDR1 and CDR2 (germline): LGHNA, YSLEER. The CDR3 totals 13 residues. Trimming cost V 4 bases and J 6 bases; bases outside gene matches: 4. The CDR3 region has the DNA TGCGCCAGCAGCCCGACAGGGGAAGATGGCTACACCTTC. Its translation: CASSPTGEDGYTF.

The rearrangement joins TRBV20-1 to TRBJ2-1; weak D call: TRBD2 (5 bases). Germline CDR1 reads DFQATT; CDR2 reads SNEGSKA (reference sequence). This CDR3 comprises 16 residues. Trimming left V 3 bases short and J 4 bases short, with 19 bases between. CDR3 nucleotides: TGCAGTGCTAGGGATGGATACGGGATCGATTACAATGAGCAGTTCTTC. As protein: CSARDGYGIDYNEQFF.

V is TRBV3-1 and J is TRBJ1-1; tentative D call: TRBD1 (5 bases). Germline V CDR1 and CDR2: LGHDT, YNNKEL (reference sequence). V shed 0 bases and J shed 4 bases, with 9 bases lying between them. This CDR3 region has 14 residues. The CDR3 nucleotides read TGTGCCAGCAGCCAAGATAACGGGGGCACTGAAGCTTTCTTT. Protein product: CASSQDNGGTEAFF. Filled out from reference TRBV3-1 and TRBJ1-1, the complete variable domain reads DTAVSQTPKYLVTQMGNDKSIKCEQNLGHDTMYWYKQDSKKFLKIMFSYNNKELIINETVPNRFSPKSPDKAHLNLHINSLELGDSAVYFCASSQDNGGTEAFFGQGTRLTVV.

The V and J genes are TRBV30 and TRBJ2-2; D uncertain. The V and J ends lost 5 bases and 7 bases respectively, with 11 bases between them. Looked up from germline, CDR1 is GTSNPN and CDR2 is SVGIG (reference sequence). This CDR3 comprises 12 residues. The CDR3 protein is CAWRSVIGELFF. CDR3 in DNA: TGTGCCTGGCGGTCTGTAATCGGGGAGCTGTTTTTT.

The gene calls are TRBV5-1 and TRBJ2-5; TRBD2 matches at 10 bases. This CDR3 contains 15 residues. CDR1 and CDR2 from the germline V gene are SGHRS and YFSETQ. Unmatched junction bases numbered 5, after V lost 3 bases and J lost 3 bases. The CDR3 region has the DNA TGCGCCAGCAGCTCCCGGACTAGCGGAAAAGAGACCCAGTACTTC. It yields the protein CASSSRTSGKETQYF.

The chain couples TRBV6-5 to TRBJ2-7, with 9 positions matching TRBD2. The CDR3 length is 16 residues. V lost 4 bases and J lost 2; bases outside the gene matches: 9. Per germline, CDR1 MNHEY and CDR2 SVGAGI. The CDR3 reads CASSSPGTSRTYEQYF. CDR3 coding DNA: TGTGCCAGCAGTTCCCCCGGGACTAGCCGAACCTACGAGCAGTACTTC.

The genes are TRBV11-2 and TRBJ2-5, with a weak D call TRBD1 (5 bases). V was trimmed by 1 base and J by 2 bases, leaving 8 bases between them. The germline V gene has CDR1 SGHAT and CDR2 FQNNGV. CDR3 length: 14 residues. Here the CDR3 DNA reads TGTGCCAGCAGCTTAGTGGGGCTGCAAGAGACCCAGTACTTC. Its translation: CASSLVGLQETQYF.